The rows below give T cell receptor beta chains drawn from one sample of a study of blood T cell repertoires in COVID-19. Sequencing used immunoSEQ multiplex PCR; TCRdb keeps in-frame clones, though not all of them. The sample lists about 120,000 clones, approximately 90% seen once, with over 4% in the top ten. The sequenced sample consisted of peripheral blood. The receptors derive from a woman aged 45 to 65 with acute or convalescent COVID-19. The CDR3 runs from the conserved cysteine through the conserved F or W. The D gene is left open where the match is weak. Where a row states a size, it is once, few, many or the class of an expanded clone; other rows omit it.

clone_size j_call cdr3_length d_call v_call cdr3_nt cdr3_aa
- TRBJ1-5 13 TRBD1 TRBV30 TGTGCCTATAGACAGGGGGGGGATCAGCCCCAGCATTTT CAYRQGGDQPQHF
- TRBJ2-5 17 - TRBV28 TGTGCCAGCAGTTCGCACGGACAGCCCTGGACCCAAGAGACCCAGTACTTC CASSSHGQPWTQETQYF
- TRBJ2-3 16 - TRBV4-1 TGCGCCAGCAGCCAAGAAGTGGCAGTTGGTGGAGATACGCAGTATTTT CASSQEVAVGGDTQYF
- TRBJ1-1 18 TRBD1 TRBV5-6 TGTGCCAGCAGCCCCACCCTCGGGACAGGGCCCATCCCCGGTGAAGCTTTCTTT CASSPTLGTGPIPGEAFF
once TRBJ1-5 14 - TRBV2 TGTGCCAGCAGTCCAGCGAACCGGGATCAGCCCCAGCATTTT CASSPANRDQPQHF
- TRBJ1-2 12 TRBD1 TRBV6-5 TGTGCCAGCACCTCGACAGGGGACGGCTACACCTTC CASTSTGDGYTF
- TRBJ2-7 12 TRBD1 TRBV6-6 TGTGCCAGCACCCAGGGGGCAATCGAGCAGTACTTC CASTQGAIEQYF
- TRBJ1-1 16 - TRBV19 TGTGCCAGTAGTATAAATTTTCCGGGAGAGAACACTGAAGCTTTCTTT CASSINFPGENTEAFF
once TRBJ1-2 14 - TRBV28 TGTGCCAGCAGTCCCACACTATACCCTTATGGCTACACCTTC CASSPTLYPYGYTF
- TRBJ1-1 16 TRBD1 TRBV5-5 TGTGCCAGCAGCCCTAGCCGGACAGGGCTGAACACTGAAGCTTTCTTT CASSPSRTGLNTEAFF